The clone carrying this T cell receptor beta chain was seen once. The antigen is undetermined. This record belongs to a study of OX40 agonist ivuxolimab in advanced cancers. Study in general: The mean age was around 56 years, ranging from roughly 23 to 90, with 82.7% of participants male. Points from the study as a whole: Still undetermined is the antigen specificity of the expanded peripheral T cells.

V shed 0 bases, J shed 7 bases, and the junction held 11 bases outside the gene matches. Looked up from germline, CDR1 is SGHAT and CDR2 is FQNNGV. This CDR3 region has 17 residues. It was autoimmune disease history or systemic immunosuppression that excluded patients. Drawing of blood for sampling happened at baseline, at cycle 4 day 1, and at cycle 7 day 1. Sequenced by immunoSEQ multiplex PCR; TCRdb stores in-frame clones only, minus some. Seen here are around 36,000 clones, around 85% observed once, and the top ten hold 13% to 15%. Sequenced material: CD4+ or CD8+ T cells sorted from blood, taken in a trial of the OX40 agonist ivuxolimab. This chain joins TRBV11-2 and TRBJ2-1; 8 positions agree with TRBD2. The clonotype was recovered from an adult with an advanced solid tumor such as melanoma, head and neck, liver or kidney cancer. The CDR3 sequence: CASSLDGTSVNPNEQFF. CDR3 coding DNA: TGTGCCAGCAGCTTAGACGGGACTAGTGTGAACCCGAATGAGCAGTTCTTC.